Presented here are 16 T cell receptor beta chains from one specimen sequenced in a study of blood T cell repertoires in COVID-19. TCRdb's copy holds only in-frame clones and misses some; the assay was immunoSEQ multiplex PCR. The sample records under 300,000 clones, about 90% being singletons. Sequencing was carried out using PBMCs or T cells enriched from blood (not recorded which). All receptors derive from a woman younger than 30 who had recovered from COVID-19.

This chain connects TRBV11-2 to TRBJ1-1; possible D gene TRBD1, 5 bases. Trimming shortened V by 5 bases and J by 3 bases, and 10 bases separated the two germline ends. CDR1 is SGHAT and CDR2 is FQNNGV in the germline V gene. The CDR3 runs 13 residues. The DNA for the CDR3 is TGTGCCAGCAGCCCTCAACAGGACACTGAAGCTTTCTTT. Amino acids: CASSPQQDTEAFF. Filled out from reference TRBV11-2 and TRBJ1-1, the complete variable domain reads EAGVAQSPRYKIIEKRQSVAFWCNPISGHATLYWYQQILGQGPKLLIQFQNNGVVDDSQLPKDRFSAERLKGVDSTLKIQPAKLEDSAVYLCASSPQQDTEAFFGQGTRLTVV.

The genes are TRBV5-1 and TRBJ2-1; possible D gene TRBD1, 6 bases. The CDR3 is made up of 14 amino acids. The germline V gene has CDR1 SGHRS and CDR2 YFSETQ. V lost 3 bases, J lost 3 bases, and 10 bases lay in between. CDR3 in amino acids: CASSWTADYNEQFF. CDR3 sequence (DNA): TGCGCCAGCAGCTGGACAGCTGACTACAATGAGCAGTTCTTC.

The chain links TRBV9 to TRBJ1-2, with D uncertain. The CDR3 is made up of 13 amino acids. Deletions cut 0 bases from V and 4 bases from J, with 7 bases between. CDR1 is SGDLS, CDR2 YYNGEE, per germline. CDR3 nucleotides: TGTGCCAGCAGCGTAGACAGCTCCTATGGCTACACCTTC. Translated: CASSVDSSYGYTF. The entire variable domain, with the rest obtained from reference TRBV9 and TRBJ1-2, is as follows: DSGVTQTPKHLITATGQRVTLRCSPRSGDLSVYWYQQSLDQGLQFLIQYYNGEERAKGNILERFSAQQFPDLHSELNLSSLELGDSALYFCASSVDSSYGYTFGSGTRLTVV.

This chain links TRBV15 with TRBJ1-4; 7 nucleotides line up with TRBD1. CDR1 is LNHNV, CDR2 YYDKDF, per germline (reference sequence). V was pared by 5 bases and J by 5 bases, with 8 bases of the junction left unmatched. The CDR3 contains 15 residues. The CDR3 loop reads CATSLETGRNEKLFF. The DNA for the CDR3 is TGTGCCACCAGCCTAGAGACAGGGAGGAATGAAAAACTGTTTTTT.

V is TRBV19 and J is TRBJ1-1; D is unclear. The germline V and J ends were trimmed by 3 bases and 1 base, with 12 bases remaining between them. Germline V gene data show CDR1 as LNHDA and CDR2 as SQIVND (reference sequence). This CDR3 spans 15 amino acids. Written as DNA, the CDR3 is TGTGCCAGTAGTATCATGAGACTGAGGAACACTGAAGCTTTCTTT. This sequence encodes CASSIMRLRNTEAFF.

This chain links TRBV5-6 with TRBJ1-5; TRBD1 aligns across 9 bases. The CDR3 contains 16 residues. Germline V gene sequence: CDR1 SGHDT, CDR2 YYEEEE. J was trimmed by 4 bases and V by 4 bases; bases with no gene match: 9. The CDR3 DNA reads TGTGCCAGCAGCAGTTGGACAGGGGCTTGGAATCAGCCCCAGCATTTT. It encodes CASSSWTGAWNQPQHF.

The CDR3 spells CASSVTGGGMEPQHF. The CDR3 DNA sequence: TGCGCCAGCAGCGTAACAGGGGGCGGGATGGAGCCCCAGCATTTT. V and J are TRBV5-1 and TRBJ1-5; 9 nucleotides align to TRBD1. CDR1 SGHRS and CDR2 YFSETQ come from the germline V gene. The V segment lost 4 bases and the J segment 8 bases; nucleotides outside the gene matches: 10. This CDR3 is built from 15 residues.

The chain couples TRBV3-1 (or the pseudogene TRBV3-2) to TRBJ2-7; 10 nucleotides agree with TRBD1. The V gene end was trimmed by 4 bases and the J gene end by 4 bases; junction bases not matched to a gene: 7. CDR3 length: 15 amino acids. Germline lookup yields CDR1 LGHDT and CDR2 YNNKEL (reference sequence). In nucleotides, the CDR3 is TGTGCCAGCAGCCCGGGGACAGGGGAGAGGTACGAGCAGTACTTC. Translated, it gives CASSPGTGERYEQYF.

This clone was seen just once. The chain couples TRBV6-2 or TRBV6-3 to TRBJ2-7; a weak D match, TRBD2 (6 bases). CDR1 and CDR2 from the germline V gene are MNHEY and SVGEGT. Trimming took off 5 bases at V and 4 bases at J, with 6 bases between the two ends. The CDR3 consists of 11 residues. For the CDR3, the DNA is TGTGCCAGCAGTGCGGGATACGAGCAGTACTTC. This codes for CASSAGYEQYF.

This sequence joins TRBV23-1 and TRBJ1-1; D might be TRBD1 (5 bases). TRBV23-1 counts as an open reading frame of uncertain function. The CDR3 runs to 18 residues. Deletions cut 3 bases from V and 2 bases from J, with 22 bases between. The CDR3 sequence is CASSQTTGKSPSNTEAFF. CDR3 nucleotides: TGCGCCAGCAGTCAGACCACAGGAAAGTCACCGAGCAACACTGAAGCTTTCTTT.

V usage is TRBV2 and J usage is TRBJ1-2, with D possibly TRBD1 on 6 matching bases. The CDR3 totals 15 residues. The germline V and J ends were trimmed by 9 bases and 3 bases, with 20 bases remaining between them. The germline V gene encodes CDR1 SNHLY and CDR2 FYNNEI. The DNA for the CDR3 is TGTGCCAGTAAGCCTTTACAGGGATCGGACTATGGCTACACCTTC. This codes for CASKPLQGSDYGYTF.

CDR3 residues: CASSGTSGYEQFF. The CDR3, as DNA: TGCGCCAGCAGCGGGACTAGTGGGTATGAGCAGTTCTTC. The V and J genes are TRBV5-1 and TRBJ2-1, with 8 bases matching TRBD2. CDR1 and CDR2 from the germline V gene are SGHRS and YFSETQ. V shed 4 bases, J shed 8 bases, and the junction held 5 bases outside the gene matches. CDR3 length equals 13 residues. Combining the CDR3 with reference TRBV5-1 and TRBJ2-1 gives the whole variable domain KAGVTQTPRYLIKTRGQQVTLSCSPISGHRSVSWYQQTPGQGLQFLFEYFSETQRNKGNFPGRFSGRQFSNSRSEMNVSTLELGDSALYLCASSGTSGYEQFFGPGTRLTVL.

This chain connects TRBV3-1 (or the pseudogene TRBV3-2) to TRBJ1-1; D gene unclear. The CDR3 sequence is 15 residues long. V lost 3 bases and J 3 bases, leaving 14 bases between the germline ends. Germline V gene lookup returns CDR1 LGHDT and CDR2 YNNKEL (reference sequence). CDR3: CASSHFGSLDTEAFF. The CDR3 DNA reads as TGTGCCAGCAGCCATTTCGGGAGTTTGGACACTGAAGCTTTCTTT.

On this clone itself: This specimen includes other DNA sequences encoding the same CDR3. The chain couples TRBV5-1 to TRBJ1-3; unclear D gene. This CDR3 has 15 amino acids. Trimming took off 0 bases at V and 2 bases at J, with 9 bases between the two ends. Germline loops: CDR1 SGHRS, CDR2 YFSETQ. In DNA form, the CDR3 reads TGCGCCAGCAGCTTGGTTGCCGGGGCTGGAAACACCATATATTTT. Amino acid sequence: CASSLVAGAGNTIYF.

The genes are TRBV28 and TRBJ1-4, with 12 bases aligning to TRBD1. CDR1 and CDR2 (germline): MDHEN, SYDVKM. V lost 5 bases, J lost 8 bases, and 6 bases stayed unmatched. CDR3 length equals 15 residues. The CDR3 region is CASSGTGGLREKLFF. The CDR3 DNA reads TGTGCCAGCAGTGGGACAGGGGGCTTGAGAGAAAAACTGTTTTTT.

The chain employs TRBV9 and TRBJ1-5; 7 nucleotides align to TRBD1. The CDR3 loop spans 13 amino acids. J gave up 8 bases and V 0 bases, and 2 bases lay outside the gene matches. From germline, CDR1 is SGDLS and CDR2 YYNGEE. In DNA, the CDR3 is TGTGCCAGCAGCGTAGCTACAGGGGAGCCCCAGCATTTT. Translated, it gives CASSVATGEPQHF.